These 13 T cell receptor beta chains were all obtained from the same sample, sequenced in a study of blood T cell repertoires in COVID-19. Libraries were prepared by immunoSEQ multiplex PCR; TCRdb keeps only in-frame clonotypes and omits some of them. The sample lists some 70,000 clones; approximately 80% were seen once. What was sequenced was peripheral blood. These receptors all stem from a man in his sixties with COVID-19, enrolled during active disease.

The chain has TRBV3-1 (or the pseudogene TRBV3-2) and TRBJ1-1, with D possibly matching TRBD1 (5 bases). This CDR3 contains 13 residues. Germline CDR1 LGHDT, CDR2 YNNKEL (reference sequence). Trimming left V 2 bases short and J 3 bases short, with 7 bases between. CDR3 protein: CASSQRGDTEAFF. CDR3 sequence (DNA): TGTGCCAGCAGCCAAAGGGGTGACACTGAAGCTTTCTTT.

V gene TRBV7-9 combines with J gene TRBJ2-7, with 9 bases matching TRBD2. The CDR3 length is 14 residues. The ends lost 3 bases at V and 5 bases at J; junction bases unmatched: 5. CDR1 SEHNR and CDR2 FQNEAQ come from the germline V gene (reference sequence). The CDR3 reads CASSLAGGHDEQYF. CDR3 nucleotides: TGTGCCAGCAGCTTGGCGGGAGGGCACGACGAGCAGTACTTC.

This clone showed up many times. The chain carries TRBV19 and TRBJ2-5; 13 positions agree with TRBD2. Germline V lookup: CDR1 LNHDA, CDR2 SQIVND (reference sequence). V gave up 6 bases and J gave up 3 bases; unmatched junction bases: 4. The CDR3 length is 15 residues. CDR3: CASSPGTSGKETQYF. CDR3 DNA: TGTGCCAGTAGCCCCGGGACTAGCGGGAAAGAGACCCAGTACTTC. Combining the CDR3 with reference TRBV19 and TRBJ2-5 gives the whole variable domain DGGITQSPKYLFRKEGQNVTLSCEQNLNHDAMYWYRQDPGQGLRLIYYSQIVNDFQKGDIAEGYSVSREKKESFPLTVTSAQKNPTAFYLCASSPGTSGKETQYFGPGTRLLVL.

The chain is built from TRBV19 and TRBJ2-7, with 14 bases that match TRBD2. Trimming took 9 bases from V and 7 from J; bases not matched to a gene: 5. Germline V CDR1 and CDR2: LNHDA, SQIVND (reference sequence). The CDR3 totals 13 residues. In DNA, the CDR3 is TGTGCCAGGCGACTAGCGGGAGGGGGTGAGCAGTACTTC. Its protein is CARRLAGGGEQYF.

The chain is built from TRBV10-3 and TRBJ2-7; tentative D call: TRBD2 (6 bases). Deletions cut 6 bases from V and 2 bases from J, with 11 bases between. The CDR3 length is 13 residues. Germline assignment: CDR1 ENHRY and CDR2 SYGVKD. CDR3 sequence reads: CAIRGGDTYEQYF. In DNA form, the CDR3 reads TGTGCCATCAGGGGCGGGGATACCTACGAGCAGTACTTC.

V and J are TRBV6-5 and TRBJ1-1; D ambiguous. This CDR3 is built from 11 residues. Germline V lookup: CDR1 MNHEY, CDR2 SVGAGI. V was clipped by 7 bases and J by 3 bases, with 6 bases between them. The CDR3 DNA reads as TGTGCCAGCACGAGTTACACTGAAGCTTTCTTT. Encoded protein: CASTSYTEAFF.

The chain carries TRBV19 and TRBJ2-5; TRBD2 might be the D (5 bases). CDR1 is LNHDA and CDR2 is SQIVND in the germline V gene (reference sequence). This CDR3 is built from 11 residues. V lost 9 bases and J 4 bases, leaving 9 bases between the germline ends. The CDR3 sequence is CASLAGETQYF. The CDR3 nucleotides read TGTGCCAGCCTAGCAGGAGAGACCCAGTACTTC.

The chain couples TRBV27 to TRBJ2-3; tentatively, D is TRBD2 (5 bases). V was trimmed by 10 bases and J by 2 bases, leaving 13 bases between them. The CDR3 is 13 residues long. The germline V gene has CDR1 MNHEY and CDR2 SMNVEV (reference sequence). This CDR3 reads CATRGQNTDTQYF. The CDR3 DNA follows: TGTGCCACCCGCGGGCAGAACACAGATACGCAGTATTTT.

CDR3 in DNA: TGTGCCAGCAGCCTAGGGGGGGGCGAGACCGGGGAGCTGTTTTTT. It specifies CASSLGGGETGELFF. This chain links TRBV7-2 with TRBJ2-2; tentative D call: TRBD2 (7 bases). The length of the CDR3 is 15 residues. The V gene lost 5 bases and the J gene lost 5 bases, with 15 bases spanning the gap. Germline CDR1 reads SGHTA; CDR2 reads FQGNSA.

CDR3 protein: CASSWTGRNTEAFF. The DNA for the CDR3 is TGTGCCAGCTCCTGGACAGGGCGGAACACTGAAGCTTTCTTT. The rearrangement joins TRBV2 to TRBJ1-1, with 8 bases that match TRBD1. In germline, CDR1 is SNHLY, CDR2 FYNNEI. V dropped 8 bases and J dropped 1; count of bases not matched to a gene: 6. CDR3 size: 14 residues.

Here the CDR3 DNA reads TGTGCCAGCATCTCGGGACTCCCCACAGATACGCAGTATTTT. Protein sequence: CASISGLPTDTQYF. The V and J genes are TRBV28 and TRBJ2-3; possible D gene TRBD2, 6 bases. The CDR3 extends over 14 amino acids. Trimming took off 7 bases at V and 2 bases at J, with 13 bases between the two ends. Germline V lookup: CDR1 MDHEN, CDR2 SYDVKM.

The V call is TRBV19, the J call TRBJ1-4; weak D call: TRBD1 (6 bases). With 0 bases removed from V and 4 bases from J, the gap between germline ends came to 12 bases. The CDR3 has 16 residues. The germline V gene has CDR1 LNHDA and CDR2 SQIVND (reference sequence). CDR3 DNA sequence: TGTGCCAGTAGTATAGATAGGACAGCATATAATGAAAAACTGTTTTTT. This translates into CASSIDRTAYNEKLFF.

V is TRBV7-3 and J is TRBJ2-3; 11 bases map to TRBD2. The germline gives CDR1 SGHTA, CDR2 FQGTGA. With 5 bases clipped from V and 2 bases from J, the junction kept 6 bases outside the gene matches. This CDR3 comprises 16 residues. For the CDR3, the DNA is TGTGCCAGCAGCCGCACTAGCGGGGGAGTCACAGATACGCAGTATTTT. Amino acids: CASSRTSGGVTDTQYF.